The 12 T cell receptor beta chains below all came from one sample that was sequenced in a study of human T cells and chemical hapten exposure. As to time point: patch test 1, 2 weeks after DPC sensitization. Treatment specified: therapeutic diphenylcyclopropenone sensitization with weekly scalp DPC. TCRdb re-called the RACE reads through MiXCR, storing one row per CDR3 protein. The table shows fewer than 400,000 distinct CDR3 sequences, with under 8% occurring only once. This specimen was whole blood, taken in connection with sensitization to the hapten diphenylcyclopropenone (DPC). Source of these receptors: a woman aged 18-30 years with alopecia areata. Some clones in this sample may be carry-over from other donors' samples.

The V call is TRBV2, the J call TRBJ2-1, with a weak D call TRBD1 (6 bases). CDR3 length: 14 amino acids. From germline, CDR1 is SNHLY and CDR2 FYNNEI. Trimming left V 5 bases short and J 5 bases short, with 13 bases between. The CDR3 region has the DNA TGTGCCAGCAGTTGGAAGGACAGCAACAATGAGCAGTTCTTC. Translating gives CASSWKDSNNEQFF.

This chain joins TRBV15 and TRBJ1-6; D is unclear. The germline V gene has CDR1 LNHNV and CDR2 YYDKDF (reference sequence). The CDR3 contains 13 residues. V lost 5 bases and J lost 9, with 11 bases in between. CDR3 bases: TGTGCCACCAGCCCACTTCCCATTTCACCCCTCCACTTT. Translated, it gives CATSPLPISPLHF.

This clonotype was detected ten times or more. This sequence joins TRBV20-1 and TRBJ2-7; possibly TRBD1 for D (5 bases). V lost 0 bases and J 3 bases, leaving 6 bases between the germline ends. CDR1 DFQATT and CDR2 SNEGSKA come from the germline V gene (reference sequence). This CDR3 contains 12 residues. This chain's CDR3 is CSARDQGYEQYF. CDR3 nucleotides: TGCAGTGCTAGAGATCAGGGCTACGAGCAGTACTTC.

In this sample, this clonotype turned up many times. The chain couples TRBV2 to TRBJ1-1; D might be TRBD1 (6 bases). V lost 5 bases, J lost 1 base, and 8 bases lay in between. The germline gives CDR1 SNHLY, CDR2 FYNNEI. The CDR3 runs 13 residues. The chain's CDR3 is CASSQGGNTEAFF. The CDR3 bases are TGTGCCAGCAGTCAAGGGGGGAACACTGAAGCTTTCTTT.

The chain links TRBV7-9 to TRBJ1-5; D is unclear. The germline V gene encodes CDR1 SEHNR and CDR2 FQNEAQ (reference sequence). The CDR3 loop spans 12 amino acids. V was pared by 1 base and J by 11 bases, with 9 bases between. Written as DNA, the CDR3 is TGTGCCAGCAGCTTAGAGAGAAGTACCCAGCATTTT. Its translation is CASSLERSTQHF. Based on the CDR3 plus reference TRBV7-9 and TRBJ1-5, the full variable domain is DTGVSQNPRHKITKRGQNVTFRCDPISEHNRLYWYRQTLGQGPEFLTYFQNEAQLEKSRLLSDRFSAERPKGSFSTLEIQRTEQGDSAMYLCASSLERSTQHFGDGTRLSIL.

This clonotype has a handful of counts. This chain uses TRBV5-5 with TRBJ1-1; D is undetermined. The CDR3 consists of 18 residues. The germline CDR1 and CDR2 sequences are SGHKS and YYEKEE (reference sequence). V gave up 4 bases and J gave up 1 base, with 23 bases separating them. The CDR3, as DNA: TGTGCCAGCAGCCCTCGCTTTACACCGGCAGAACCGAACACTGAAGCTTTCTTT. Its translation: CASSPRFTPAEPNTEAFF.

This chain links TRBV11-3 with TRBJ1-1; no clear D. CDR1 and CDR2 from the germline V gene are SGHNT and YENEEA. This CDR3 spans 13 amino acids. The germline V and J ends were trimmed by 1 base and 10 bases, with 13 bases remaining between them. This CDR3 is CASSLAPSEGAFF. The CDR3 DNA sequence: TGTGCCAGCAGCTTAGCGCCGTCCGAGGGAGCTTTCTTT.

The chain carries TRBV5-5 and TRBJ2-7; 8 nucleotides align to TRBD1. The CDR3 covers 16 residues. From germline, CDR1 is SGHKS and CDR2 YYEKEE (reference sequence). V was pared by 2 bases and J by 6 bases, with 13 bases of the junction left unmatched. This CDR3 is CASSLDPGTGSREQYF. CDR3 sequence (DNA): TGTGCCAGCAGCTTAGATCCCGGGACAGGCTCGCGCGAGCAGTACTTC.

The chain links TRBV12-3 or TRBV12-4 to TRBJ2-3; D uncertain. V was pared by 8 bases and J by 3 bases, with 9 bases between. CDR3 length equals 12 residues. In DNA form, the CDR3 reads TGTGCCAGCTGGCAGGAAACAGATACGCAGTATTTT. This codes for CASWQETDTQYF.

This clonotype was observed a few times. The chain uses TRBV20-1 and TRBJ1-4; D is undetermined. This CDR3 is built from 13 residues. Germline values: CDR1 DFQATT, CDR2 SNEGSKA (reference sequence). The V end was cut by 0 bases, the J end by 8 bases, with 10 bases between. The CDR3 region has the DNA TGCAGTGCTAGAGATAATCAGTTCGAAAAACTGTTTTTT. Translation: CSARDNQFEKLFF.

This clonotype was found many times. CDR3 residues: CASSLGLGQILSAGQHF. CDR3 nucleotides: TGTGCCAGCAGCTTAGGACTAGGACAGATACTATCAGCGGGCCAGCATTTT. The J gene is TRBJ1-5, the V gene TRBV13, with D tentatively TRBD1 (6 bases). This CDR3 region has 17 residues. The V end was cut by 0 bases, the J end by 12 bases, with 24 bases between. The V gene's germline CDR1 is PRHDT and CDR2 FYEKMQ (reference sequence).

This clonotype was counted a few times. CDR3 loop: CASADNYSGLRSYTF. The CDR3 DNA follows: TGTGCCAGCGCGGACAATTATTCGGGGTTGAGGAGCTACACCTTC. V usage is TRBV9 and J usage is TRBJ1-2, with D perhaps TRBD1 (5 bases). This CDR3 is 15 amino acids long. V gave up 7 bases and J gave up 9 bases, with 25 bases separating them. Germline CDR1 and CDR2: SGDLS and YYNGEE.